This record concerns one T cell receptor beta chain sequence. Its antigen remains unidentified. At least 6 million PBMCs were isolated per sample. A minimum of 6 micrograms of total RNA was extracted per sample. The second PCR ran about 6 to 12 cycles with a sample-barcoded 5' primer and J-beta primers. A template-switch adaptor with 12 random nucleotides tagged each cDNA molecule. TCRdb reanalysed the 5' RACE reads using MiXCR and keeps one entry per CDR3 protein. The data show under 1 million distinct CDR3 sequences, around two fifths seen once. This sample is drawn from a study of blood T cells in healthy people across ages. CDR3 length: 14 residues. Germline V gene data show CDR1 as SEHNR and CDR2 as FQNEAQ (reference sequence). Notes on the study in general: Higher diversity, along with more naive CD4+ cells, distinguished long-lived donors from aged donors.

The V gene is TRBV7-9, the J gene TRBJ2-7; possible D gene TRBD2, 6 bases. The J call may be faulty, since TRBJ2-5 better matches the DNA end. Sequenced input: blood. The clonotype comes from a man between 60 and 75 years old in good health. The CDR3 region has the DNA TGTGCCAGCAGCCCGAGGGACTTCGTTAAGACCCAGTACTTC. It translates to CASSPRDFVKTQYF.